This T cell receptor (beta chain) is from a study of regulatory T cells in long-lasting Graves disease. Time point here: persistent/refractory GD, antithyroid drugs over 5 years with positive TRAb. Scientists built the TCR library using RNA that was extracted from PBMCs. The V gene end was trimmed by 8 bases and the J gene end by 9 bases; junction bases not matched to a gene: 13. CDR3 length: 14 amino acids. Germline V gives CDR1 ENHRY, CDR2 SYGVKD. Arm-PCR of CDR3 regions and iRepertoire HTBI primers were the basis on which TCR beta libraries were built. Via MiXCR, TCRdb re-called the multiplex PCR reads, giving one row per CDR3 protein. The sample has some 330,000 distinct CDR3 sequences, 20% to 25% seen once.

This clonotype was obtained from a woman aged 40 to 50 with Graves disease. The chain is built from TRBV10-3 and TRBJ2-1; 7 bases agree with TRBD2. Sample: peripheral blood mononuclear cells (PBMCs), taken when the disease was refractory, from a patient treated with antithyroid drugs. The CDR3 region has the DNA TGTGCCATCCAACCGGCGAGCGGGACGAGTGAGCAGTTCTTC. Protein: CAIQPASGTSEQFF.